Listed below are T cell receptor beta chains from one sample, sequenced in a study of blood T cell repertoires in COVID-19. The protocol was immunoSEQ multiplex PCR, while the TCRdb copy is restricted to in-frame clones and leaves out a portion. The sample holds 90,000 or so clones; around 89% are singletons and the top ten take approximately 4%. Sequencing input: peripheral blood. These receptor sequences come from a woman of 80 years or more with active or convalescent COVID-19. Each CDR3 is given without its conserved first and last residue.

TRBV7-9 | 16 | ASSLFTSGALSTDTQY
TRBV27 | 12 | ASSFRGNNQPQH
TRBV2 | 11 | ASSDAPRYGYT
TRBV10-3 | 11 | AISVDRFYEQY
TRBV24-1 | 11 | ATSAPGGQPQH
TRBV29-1 | 10 | SVDEGWTEAF
TRBV5-1 | 13 | ASSSDPGGFYGYT
TRBV11-2 | 11 | ASSSRDRERYT
TRBV2 | 14 | ASSDGTGTGANVLT
TRBV7-2 | 13 | ASSSNSARAETQY
TRBV18 | 12 | ASSMDRSPSIGT
TRBV10-3 | 11 | AISATGAETQY
TRBV11-2 | 12 | ASSLLQGRNGYT
TRBV28 | 14 | ASSLLPGQGNEKLF
TRBV27 | 12 | ASSSGASGDTQY
TRBV15 | 13 | ATSSGLAGDDEQF
TRBV5-1 | 14 | ASSSTGRAVGYGYT
TRBV19 | 14 | ASSGDRNSGANVLT
TRBV5-1 | 16 | ASTRLGRTGGVVYEQY
TRBV5-4 | 14 | ASSLSIGGPGETQY
TRBV7-2 | 15 | ASSSRGRTGSNEKLF
TRBV28 | 11 | ASSIQENYGYT
TRBV29-1 | 10 | SVQIQNYGYT
TRBV9 | 14 | ASSATGTSLAGTIY
TRBV7-2 | 11 | ASSFQYQETQY
TRBV2 | 10 | ASRGDIVEAF
TRBV5-1 | 11 | ASSTLAGGEQF
TRBV11-2 | 11 | ASSLVLANGYT
TRBV24-1 | 14 | ATSDSGTGAYNEQF
TRBV27 | 16 | ASSLFYHRGLGDSPLH
TRBV13 | 12 | ASSLRGTYNEQF
TRBV7-9 | 15 | ASSPGGMSGNTGELF
TRBV28 | 16 | ASSKVGRVSGFGNTIY
TRBV28 | 14 | ASTLGGSWNTDTQY
TRBV5-1 | 10 | ASSLDRNEQF
TRBV27 | 10 | ASSFTVGEQY
TRBV29-1 | 14 | SVDGGKGPGTDTQY
TRBV7-3 | 12 | ASSLNAGHDEQF
TRBV28 | 12 | ASSPPGELYEQY
TRBV28 | 12 | ASSLSGHNYGYT
TRBV28 | 12 | ASSSALANYGYT
TRBV28 | 13 | ASSPRGGGNTEAF
TRBV5-1 | 12 | ASSFQDRKDTQY
TRBV6-1 | 12 | ASSEVTNRGTQY
TRBV19 | 14 | ASSIPGTASYNEQF
TRBV28 | 12 | ASSSSGDNSPLH
TRBV5-1 | 15 | ASSLGGTSAYSYEQY
TRBV12-3/TRBV12-4 | 11 | ASSPGPDQPQH
TRBV7-2 | 16 | ASSLVGTSGRIRETQY
TRBV28 | 10 | ASGPPIEKLF
TRBV20-1 | 12 | SASLPLPNQPQH
TRBV15 | 13 | ATSSETGSNQPQH
TRBV7-2 | 12 | ASSLDFSGDGYT
TRBV5-4 | 14 | ASSSGGGETNYGYT
TRBV11-2 | 13 | ASSLVATPYNEQF